Reported below is one TCR beta chain. The antigen remains unidentified. These data originate in a study of cytomegalovirus exposure and HLA in healthy donors. Study-level points and caveats: Fewer N-insertions (relative to the roughly 720-donor mean) were reportedly seen in an Asian-associated ancestry cluster in a later analysis. Relative to equally common others, HLA-associated TCR beta chains showed greater clonal expansion in a later analysis.

Trimming removed 2 bases at V and 2 bases at J, with 16 bases between. This CDR3 region has 16 residues. CDR1 and CDR2 (germline): MNHEY, SMNVEV (reference sequence). With 60 Vbeta and 13 Jbeta primers, the PCR was carried out. The authors' processing: Approximately 12 million of tens of millions of unique TCR beta chains were shared, per a later count. The data were produced by immunoSEQ multiplex PCR, yet TCRdb's version contains in-frame clones alone and is incomplete. The V and J calls and clone size come from that table; D and trimming were worked out from the DNA. The sample carries about 200,000 clones, about 84% recorded once.

This rearrangement joins TRBV27 to TRBJ2-7, with D perhaps matching TRBD2 (6 bases). Sequencing was done on a sample of PBMCs. This receptor was obtained from a woman aged 30 to 39 in good health and CMV-seropositive. For the CDR3, the DNA is TGTGCCAGCAGTTTAAGTTTGGCGGGACTCACCTACGAGCAGTACTTC. Translated: CASSLSLAGLTYEQYF.